Sequencing of this T cell receptor (beta chain) was carried out in a study of monozygotic twins with inflammatory bowel disease. TCRdb reprocessed the 5' RACE reads, with one entry per CDR3 protein and no DNA. The sample table includes tens of thousands of distinct CDR3 sequences. Study observations and caveats: Distinct T cell subtypes could not be told apart.

A word on this clonotype: Its target is not known.

The CDR3 runs 15 residues. CDR1 and CDR2 from the germline V gene are SGHRS and YFSETQ. What was sequenced was blood. This TCR derives from a human donor with ulcerative colitis or Crohn's disease, or a healthy co-twin of an affected twin (not recorded which). The chain employs TRBV5-1 and TRBJ2-7; as DNA is missing, the TRBD1 call by TCRdb cannot be tested. This CDR3 is CASSFGGGEIYEQYF. Using reference TRBV5-1 and TRBJ2-7 for the parts outside the CDR3, the full variable domain is KAGVTQTPRYLIKTRGQQVTLSCSPISGHRSVSWYQQTPGQGLQFLFEYFSETQRNKGNFPGRFSGRQFSNSRSEMNVSTLELGDSALYLCASSFGGGEIYEQYFGPGTRLTVT.